Reported below is one T cell receptor beta chain. Antigen unknown. Germline V lookup: CDR1 MNHEY, CDR2 SMNVEV (reference sequence). Trimming removed 4 bases from V and 5 bases from J, with 6 bases in between. The CDR3 loop spans 11 amino acids. The data derive from a study of monozygotic twins with cystic fibrosis. Study-wide results and caveats: Clonality was generally low (median roughly 0.0095), higher in the most severe patients.

Profiling relied on immunoSEQ multiplex PCR, and the TCRdb table lists in-frame clones only, not all of them. The top ten hold 0.19% of the sample, which has 34,000 or so clones, around nine tenths seen once. The sequenced sample consisted of blood. The V call is TRBV27, the J call TRBJ2-7, with D possibly TRBD1 on 5 matching bases. The clonotype was recovered from a boy under 10 years old with cystic fibrosis. CDR3 sequence: CASSSGNEQYF. As DNA, the CDR3 is TGTGCCAGCAGTTCAGGGAACGAGCAGTACTTC.